This TCR beta chain was sequenced for a study of T cells expressing NK-cell markers. Study background: Seven of eight sequenced donors tested HCMV-seropositive; one tested seronegative. Study findings and constraints: Topping the CD3+CD56-NKG2C+ fraction as well were these clonotypes, in a few donors.

With regard to this clonotype: Its antigen is unknown.

This CDR3 has 15 amino acids. UMI-tagged 5'RACE template switching yielded the TCR beta cDNA. TCRdb re-called the 5' RACE reads and gives one entry per CDR3 protein, without DNA. Its table records some 410,000 distinct CDR3 sequences. The rearrangement links TRBV12-3 or TRBV12-4 to TRBJ2-5; TCRdb names TRBD1, which stays unverified in the absence of DNA. The clonotype was recovered from a woman between 18 and 75 years old in good health. The sequenced sample consisted of blood T cells: a sorted CD56 or NKG2C T cell subset, CD4+ or CD8+ T cells, or bulk PBMC T cells (not recorded which). The CDR3 protein is CASSPQGHYQETQYF.